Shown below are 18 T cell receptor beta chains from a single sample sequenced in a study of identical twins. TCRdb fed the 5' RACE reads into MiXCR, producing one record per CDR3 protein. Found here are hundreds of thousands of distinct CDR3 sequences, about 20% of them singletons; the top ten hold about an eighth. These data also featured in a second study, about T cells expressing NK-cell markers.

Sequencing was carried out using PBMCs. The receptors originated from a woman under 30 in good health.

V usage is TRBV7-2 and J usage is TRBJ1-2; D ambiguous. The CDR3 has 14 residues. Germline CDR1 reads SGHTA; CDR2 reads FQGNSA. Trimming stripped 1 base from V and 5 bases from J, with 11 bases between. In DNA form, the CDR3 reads TGTGCCAGCAGCTTAGTTAGGGTGGAGTATGGCTACACCTTC. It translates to CASSLVRVEYGYTF.

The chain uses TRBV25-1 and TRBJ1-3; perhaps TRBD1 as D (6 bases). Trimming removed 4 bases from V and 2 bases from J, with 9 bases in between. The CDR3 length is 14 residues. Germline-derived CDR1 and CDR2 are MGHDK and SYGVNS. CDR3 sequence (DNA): TGTGCCAGCAGTGGAAGACAGGCTGGAAACACCATATATTTT. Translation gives CASSGRQAGNTIYF.

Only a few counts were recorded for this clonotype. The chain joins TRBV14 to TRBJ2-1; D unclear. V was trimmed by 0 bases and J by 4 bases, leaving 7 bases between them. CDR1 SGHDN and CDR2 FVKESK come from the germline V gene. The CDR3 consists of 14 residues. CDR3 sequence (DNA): TGTGCCAGCAGCCAAGATCCCCTTTACAATGAGCAGTTCTTC. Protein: CASSQDPLYNEQFF.

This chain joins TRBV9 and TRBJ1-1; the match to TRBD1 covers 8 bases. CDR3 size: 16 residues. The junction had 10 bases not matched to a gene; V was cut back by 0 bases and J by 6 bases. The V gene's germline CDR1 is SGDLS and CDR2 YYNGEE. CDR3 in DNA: TGTGCCAGCAGCGTAGGCCGGGACAGGCAGGGCGCTGAAGCTTTCTTT. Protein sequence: CASSVGRDRQGAEAFF.

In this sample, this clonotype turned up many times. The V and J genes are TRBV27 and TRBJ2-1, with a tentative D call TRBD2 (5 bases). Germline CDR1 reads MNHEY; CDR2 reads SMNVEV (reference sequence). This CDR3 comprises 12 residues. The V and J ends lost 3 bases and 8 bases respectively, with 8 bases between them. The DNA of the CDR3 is TGTGCCAGCAGTTTGGGGAGCGATGAGCAGTTCTTC. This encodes CASSLGSDEQFF.

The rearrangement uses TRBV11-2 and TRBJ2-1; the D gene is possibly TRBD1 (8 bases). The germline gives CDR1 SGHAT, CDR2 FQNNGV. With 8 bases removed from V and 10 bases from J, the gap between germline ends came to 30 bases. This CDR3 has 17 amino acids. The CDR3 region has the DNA TGTGCCAGCCGACAGGGGAGGGGGTTAGCACTGATCGGAGAGCAGTTCTTC. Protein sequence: CASRQGRGLALIGEQFF.

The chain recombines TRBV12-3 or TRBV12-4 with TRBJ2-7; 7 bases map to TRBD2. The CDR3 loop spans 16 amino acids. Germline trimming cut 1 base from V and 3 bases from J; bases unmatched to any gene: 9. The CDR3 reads CASSLEGSGTYYEQYF. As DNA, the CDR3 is TGTGCCAGCAGTTTAGAGGGGAGCGGGACCTACTACGAGCAGTACTTC.

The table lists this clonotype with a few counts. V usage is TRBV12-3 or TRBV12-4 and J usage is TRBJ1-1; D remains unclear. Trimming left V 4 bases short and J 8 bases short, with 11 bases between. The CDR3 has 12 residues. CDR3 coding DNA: TGTGCCAGCAGTTCCGTTCGGGCGGAAGCTTTCTTT. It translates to CASSSVRAEAFF.

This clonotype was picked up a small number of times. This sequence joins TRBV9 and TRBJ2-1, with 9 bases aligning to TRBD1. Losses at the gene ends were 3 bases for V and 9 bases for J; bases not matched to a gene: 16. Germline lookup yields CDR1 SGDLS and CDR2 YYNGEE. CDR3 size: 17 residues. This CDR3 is CASSAQIQDRGEVEQFF. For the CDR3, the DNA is TGTGCCAGCAGCGCCCAGATCCAGGACAGGGGAGAAGTTGAGCAGTTCTTC.

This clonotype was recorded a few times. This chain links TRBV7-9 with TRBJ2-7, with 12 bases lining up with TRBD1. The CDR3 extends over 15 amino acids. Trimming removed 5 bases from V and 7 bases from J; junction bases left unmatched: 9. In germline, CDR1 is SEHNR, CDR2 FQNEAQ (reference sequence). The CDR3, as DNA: TGTGCCAGCAGCCCGGGACAGGGGGCGCAAGAGGAGCAGTACTTC. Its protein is CASSPGQGAQEEQYF.

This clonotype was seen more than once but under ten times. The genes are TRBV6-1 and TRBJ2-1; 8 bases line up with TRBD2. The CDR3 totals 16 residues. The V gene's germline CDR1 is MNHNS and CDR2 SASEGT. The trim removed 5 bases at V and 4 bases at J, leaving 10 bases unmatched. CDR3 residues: CASSRWRLANYNEQFF. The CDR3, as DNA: TGTGCCAGCAGTAGATGGCGACTAGCGAATTACAATGAGCAGTTCTTC.

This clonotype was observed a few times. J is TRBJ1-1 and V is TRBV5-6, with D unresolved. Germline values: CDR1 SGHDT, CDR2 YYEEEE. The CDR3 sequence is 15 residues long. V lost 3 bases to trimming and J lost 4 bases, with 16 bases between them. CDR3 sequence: CASSYRSGRSTEAFF. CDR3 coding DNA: TGTGCCAGCAGCTACCGATCGGGGAGGAGCACTGAAGCTTTCTTT. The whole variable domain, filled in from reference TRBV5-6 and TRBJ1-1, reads DAGVTQSPTHLIKTRGQQVTLRCSPKSGHDTVSWYQQALGQGPQFIFQYYEEEERQRGNFPDRFSGHQFPNYSSELNVNALLLGDSALYLCASSYRSGRSTEAFFGQGTRLTVV.

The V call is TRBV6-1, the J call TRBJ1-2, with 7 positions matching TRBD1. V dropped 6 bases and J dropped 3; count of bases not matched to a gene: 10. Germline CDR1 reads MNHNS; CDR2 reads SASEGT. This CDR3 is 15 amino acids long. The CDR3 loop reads CASSRLQTGHYGYTF. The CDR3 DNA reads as TGTGCCAGCAGCAGACTTCAGACAGGGCACTATGGCTACACCTTC.

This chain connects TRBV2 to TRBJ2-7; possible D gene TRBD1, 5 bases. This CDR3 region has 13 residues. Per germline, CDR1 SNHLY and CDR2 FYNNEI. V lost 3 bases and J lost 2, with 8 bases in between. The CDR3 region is CASSDPGPYEQYF. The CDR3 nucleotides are TGTGCCAGCAGTGACCCAGGGCCCTACGAGCAGTACTTC.

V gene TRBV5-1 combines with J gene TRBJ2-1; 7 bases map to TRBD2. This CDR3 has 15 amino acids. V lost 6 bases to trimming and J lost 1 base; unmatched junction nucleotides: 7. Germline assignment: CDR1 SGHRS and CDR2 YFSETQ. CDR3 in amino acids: CASNPAGISYNEQFF. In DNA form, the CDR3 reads TGCGCCAGCAATCCAGCGGGGATTTCCTACAATGAGCAGTTCTTC.

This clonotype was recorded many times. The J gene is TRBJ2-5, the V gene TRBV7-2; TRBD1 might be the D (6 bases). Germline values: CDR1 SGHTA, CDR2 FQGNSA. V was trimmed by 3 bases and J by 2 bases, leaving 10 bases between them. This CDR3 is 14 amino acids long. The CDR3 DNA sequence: TGTGCCAGCAGCTTTAAAGGGGGACAAGAGACCCAGTACTTC. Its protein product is CASSFKGGQETQYF.

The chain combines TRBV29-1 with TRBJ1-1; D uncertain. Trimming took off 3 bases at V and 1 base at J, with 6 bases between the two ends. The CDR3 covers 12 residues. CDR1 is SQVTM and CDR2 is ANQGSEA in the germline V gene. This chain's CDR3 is CSVEKANTEAFF. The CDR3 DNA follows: TGCAGCGTTGAGAAGGCGAACACTGAAGCTTTCTTT.

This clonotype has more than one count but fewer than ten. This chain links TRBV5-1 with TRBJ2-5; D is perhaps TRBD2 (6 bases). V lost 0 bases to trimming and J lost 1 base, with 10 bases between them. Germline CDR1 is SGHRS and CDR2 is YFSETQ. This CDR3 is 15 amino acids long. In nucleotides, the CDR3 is TGCGCCAGCAGCTTGGCCAGCGGGCCCCAAGAGACCCAGTACTTC. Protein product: CASSLASGPQETQYF.